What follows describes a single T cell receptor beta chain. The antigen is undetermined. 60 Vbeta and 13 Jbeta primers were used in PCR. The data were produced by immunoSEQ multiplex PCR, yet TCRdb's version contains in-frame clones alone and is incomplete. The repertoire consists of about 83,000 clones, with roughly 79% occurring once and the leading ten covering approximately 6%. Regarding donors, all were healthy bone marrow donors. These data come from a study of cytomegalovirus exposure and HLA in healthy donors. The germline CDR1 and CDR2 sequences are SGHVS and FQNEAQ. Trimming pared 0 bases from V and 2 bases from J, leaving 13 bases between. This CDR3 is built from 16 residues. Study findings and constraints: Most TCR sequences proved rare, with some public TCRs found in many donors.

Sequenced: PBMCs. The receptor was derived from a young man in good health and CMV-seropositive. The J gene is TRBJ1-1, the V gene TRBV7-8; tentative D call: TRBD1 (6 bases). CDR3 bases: TGTGCCAGCAGCTTAGCCCCCAACAGGGATAACACTGAAGCTTTCTTT. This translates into CASSLAPNRDNTEAFF.